The rows below give T cell receptor beta chains drawn from one sample of a study of OX40 agonist ivuxolimab in advanced cancers. This table comes from immunoSEQ multiplex PCR, and its TCRdb copy is limited to in-frame clones, with some not included. The sample shows about 75,000 clones, around 86% of them seen only once. The sample consisted of CD4+ or CD8+ T cells sorted from blood, taken in a trial of the OX40 agonist ivuxolimab. The receptor source for this set is an adult with an advanced solid tumor such as melanoma, head and neck, liver or kidney cancer. Each CDR3 is given with its conserved first and last residue. D genes are given only for firm matches. Rows give clone size only sometimes, using once, few, many, or a class for an expanded clone.

clone_size: .; d_call: TRBD2; v_call: TRBV7-2; j_call: TRBJ2-1; cdr3_aa: CASSLLTSRAGEQFF; cdr3_nt: TGTGCCAGCAGCTTGTTGACTAGCCGGGCGGGTGAGCAGTTCTTC
clone_size: .; d_call: .; v_call: TRBV5-1; j_call: TRBJ1-4; cdr3_aa: CASSFGLPTNEKLFF; cdr3_nt: TGCGCCAGCAGCTTCGGTCTTCCAACTAATGAAAAACTGTTTTTT
clone_size: .; d_call: .; v_call: TRBV19; j_call: TRBJ1-2; cdr3_aa: CASSIRGAGNGYTF; cdr3_nt: TGTGCCAGTAGTATCCGAGGGGCAGGGAATGGCTACACCTTC
clone_size: .; d_call: TRBD2; v_call: TRBV7-9; j_call: TRBJ2-1; cdr3_aa: CASYYAGASNEQFF; cdr3_nt: TGTGCCAGCTATTACGCGGGAGCCTCCAATGAGCAGTTCTTC
clone_size: .; d_call: .; v_call: TRBV9; j_call: TRBJ2-2; cdr3_aa: CASSVVDANTGELFF; cdr3_nt: TGTGCCAGCAGCGTAGTAGACGCCAACACCGGGGAGCTGTTTTTT
clone_size: few; d_call: .; v_call: TRBV9; j_call: TRBJ1-3; cdr3_aa: CASSPGPDGNTIYF; cdr3_nt: TGTGCCAGCAGCCCAGGTCCAGATGGAAACACCATATATTTT
clone_size: .; d_call: .; v_call: TRBV10-3; j_call: TRBJ1-5; cdr3_aa: CAISDSENQPQHF; cdr3_nt: TGTGCCATCAGTGACTCGGAGAATCAGCCCCAGCATTTT
clone_size: .; d_call: TRBD2; v_call: TRBV5-1; j_call: TRBJ2-7; cdr3_aa: CASRGGTSEGYEQYF; cdr3_nt: TGCGCCAGCAGAGGGGGGACTAGCGAGGGTTACGAGCAGTACTTC
clone_size: once; d_call: .; v_call: TRBV2; j_call: TRBJ1-2; cdr3_aa: CASRGAGPYGYTF; cdr3_nt: TGTGCCAGCAGGGGGGCAGGCCCCTATGGCTACACCTTC
clone_size: once; d_call: .; v_call: TRBV7-2; j_call: TRBJ2-2; cdr3_aa: CASTHPGITGTNTGELFF; cdr3_nt: TGTGCCAGCACCCACCCGGGTATCACTGGGACGAACACCGGGGAGCTGTTTTTT
clone_size: once; d_call: .; v_call: TRBV7-9; j_call: TRBJ1-3; cdr3_aa: CASSPDQGSFGNTIYF; cdr3_nt: TGTGCCAGCAGCCCCGACCAGGGGTCGTTTGGAAACACCATATATTTT
clone_size: .; d_call: .; v_call: TRBV5-1; j_call: TRBJ2-7; cdr3_aa: CASSLAPGVYEQYF; cdr3_nt: TGCGCCAGCAGCTTGGCACCAGGGGTGTACGAGCAGTACTTC
clone_size: .; d_call: TRBD2; v_call: TRBV2; j_call: TRBJ2-2; cdr3_aa: CASSALPTAGLVSGELFF; cdr3_nt: TGTGCCAGCAGTGCACTCCCGACAGCTGGACTAGTTTCGGGGGAGCTGTTTTTT
clone_size: .; d_call: .; v_call: TRBV30; j_call: TRBJ1-5; cdr3_aa: CAWNQGTYQPQHF; cdr3_nt: TGTGCCTGGAATCAGGGGACCTATCAGCCCCAGCATTTT
clone_size: .; d_call: .; v_call: TRBV6-1; j_call: TRBJ2-3; cdr3_aa: CASSEALHGTDTQYF; cdr3_nt: TGTGCCAGCAGTGAAGCGCTGCATGGCACAGATACGCAGTATTTT
clone_size: .; d_call: TRBD1; v_call: TRBV7-2; j_call: TRBJ1-2; cdr3_aa: CASSSKGRQGGGYTF; cdr3_nt: TGTGCCAGCAGCTCAAAAGGGCGACAGGGAGGGGGCTACACCTTC
clone_size: .; d_call: .; v_call: TRBV6-1; j_call: TRBJ2-7; cdr3_aa: CASLGAGNEQYF; cdr3_nt: TGTGCCAGCCTCGGAGCAGGGAACGAGCAGTACTTC
clone_size: .; d_call: TRBD2; v_call: TRBV18; j_call: TRBJ2-3; cdr3_aa: CASSLRRLAGPRDTQYF; cdr3_nt: TGTGCCAGCTCACTACGACGACTAGCGGGACCCCGGGATACGCAGTATTTT
clone_size: once; d_call: .; v_call: TRBV7-4; j_call: TRBJ2-4; cdr3_aa: CASSLGDWAKNIQYF; cdr3_nt: TGTGCCAGCAGCTTGGGGGATTGGGCCAAAAACATTCAGTACTTC
clone_size: .; d_call: .; v_call: TRBV2; j_call: TRBJ1-5; cdr3_aa: CASSQGSQPQHF; cdr3_nt: TGTGCCAGCAGTCAGGGTTCCCAGCCCCAGCATTTT
clone_size: once; d_call: TRBD1; v_call: TRBV5-1; j_call: TRBJ1-5; cdr3_aa: CASRHGTGRNQPQHF; cdr3_nt: TGCGCCAGCAGACATGGGACAGGGCGCAATCAGCCCCAGCATTTT
clone_size: .; d_call: .; v_call: TRBV6-5; j_call: TRBJ2-3; cdr3_aa: CASTKIGTDTQYF; cdr3_nt: TGTGCCAGCACAAAGATCGGCACAGATACGCAGTATTTT
clone_size: .; d_call: .; v_call: TRBV30; j_call: TRBJ2-3; cdr3_aa: CAWSVRESSTDTQYF; cdr3_nt: TGTGCCTGGAGTGTACGTGAGTCTTCCACAGATACGCAGTATTTT
clone_size: .; d_call: .; v_call: TRBV28; j_call: TRBJ1-5; cdr3_aa: CASSLSGQNLQPQHF; cdr3_nt: TGTGCCAGCAGTTTATCCGGCCAGAACCTCCAGCCCCAGCATTTT
clone_size: .; d_call: .; v_call: TRBV4-1; j_call: TRBJ1-5; cdr3_aa: CASSQGTPGNQPQHF; cdr3_nt: TGCGCCAGCAGCCAAGGGACACCTGGCAATCAGCCCCAGCATTTT
clone_size: .; d_call: .; v_call: TRBV6-6; j_call: TRBJ2-3; cdr3_aa: CASRDFTDTQYF; cdr3_nt: TGTGCCAGCAGGGACTTCACAGATACGCAGTATTTT
clone_size: .; d_call: .; v_call: TRBV7-3; j_call: TRBJ1-5; cdr3_aa: CASSLKEQPQHF; cdr3_nt: TGTGCCAGCAGCTTAAAAGAACAGCCCCAGCATTTT
clone_size: .; d_call: .; v_call: TRBV6-1; j_call: TRBJ2-7; cdr3_aa: CASSSPGSPSYEQYF; cdr3_nt: TGTGCCAGCAGTTCTCCCGGGAGTCCCTCCTACGAGCAGTACTTC
clone_size: .; d_call: .; v_call: TRBV5-6; j_call: TRBJ1-6; cdr3_aa: CASSRDSPLHF; cdr3_nt: TGTGCCAGCAGCCGAGATTCACCCCTCCACTTT
clone_size: once; d_call: .; v_call: TRBV30; j_call: TRBJ2-4; cdr3_aa: CAWSRETLAKNIQYF; cdr3_nt: TGTGCCTGGAGTCGGGAAACCCTAGCCAAAAACATTCAGTACTTC
clone_size: .; d_call: .; v_call: TRBV19; j_call: TRBJ2-5; cdr3_aa: CASSIVWGGGETQYF; cdr3_nt: TGTGCCAGTAGTATAGTTTGGGGCGGTGGAGAGACCCAGTACTTC
clone_size: .; d_call: .; v_call: TRBV5-4; j_call: TRBJ1-2; cdr3_aa: CASSWGSNYGYTF; cdr3_nt: TGTGCCAGCAGCTGGGGCAGCAACTATGGCTACACCTTC
clone_size: .; d_call: .; v_call: TRBV6-6; j_call: TRBJ2-1; cdr3_aa: CASSYLGGLAYNEQFF; cdr3_nt: TGTGCCAGCAGTTACCTTGGGGGGCTAGCCTACAATGAGCAGTTCTTC
clone_size: .; d_call: TRBD1; v_call: TRBV29-1; j_call: TRBJ1-2; cdr3_aa: CSVRTGVGYTF; cdr3_nt: TGCAGCGTAAGGACAGGGGTTGGCTACACCTTC
clone_size: .; d_call: TRBD2; v_call: TRBV5-1; j_call: TRBJ2-5; cdr3_aa: CASRSTSGQETQYF; cdr3_nt: TGCGCCAGCAGATCGACTAGCGGCCAAGAGACCCAGTACTTC
clone_size: .; d_call: TRBD1; v_call: TRBV2; j_call: TRBJ1-2; cdr3_aa: CASMVTGAGGYTF; cdr3_nt: TGTGCCAGCATGGTAACAGGGGCGGGTGGCTACACCTTC
clone_size: few; d_call: .; v_call: TRBV5-4; j_call: TRBJ2-2; cdr3_aa: CASSLGQTGELFF; cdr3_nt: TGTGCCAGCAGCTTGGGACAGACCGGGGAGCTGTTTTTT
clone_size: .; d_call: TRBD1; v_call: TRBV27; j_call: TRBJ1-2; cdr3_aa: CASSDFGQGKSSGGYGYTF; cdr3_nt: TGTGCCAGCAGCGATTTCGGACAGGGAAAATCCAGCGGTGGCTATGGCTACACCTTC
clone_size: .; d_call: .; v_call: TRBV5-3; j_call: TRBJ1-5; cdr3_aa: CARSRTGKQQPQHF; cdr3_nt: TGTGCCAGAAGCCGAACAGGGAAGCAACAGCCCCAGCATTTT
clone_size: .; d_call: .; v_call: TRBV5-4; j_call: TRBJ2-3; cdr3_aa: CASIADTDTQYF; cdr3_nt: TGTGCCAGCATTGCCGACACAGATACGCAGTATTTT
clone_size: once; d_call: TRBD1; v_call: TRBV4-2; j_call: TRBJ2-7; cdr3_aa: CASSQEMGDRGGEQYF; cdr3_nt: TGTGCCAGCAGCCAAGAAATGGGGGACAGGGGAGGAGAGCAGTACTTC
clone_size: .; d_call: .; v_call: TRBV18; j_call: TRBJ1-1; cdr3_aa: CASSDRARTEAFF; cdr3_nt: TGTGCCAGCTCAGACCGGGCCAGAACTGAAGCTTTCTTT
clone_size: .; d_call: .; v_call: TRBV2; j_call: TRBJ2-7; cdr3_aa: CASMYQGGTTYEQYF; cdr3_nt: TGTGCCAGCATGTACCAGGGGGGTACAACCTACGAGCAGTACTTC
clone_size: few; d_call: .; v_call: TRBV14; j_call: TRBJ2-5; cdr3_aa: CASSLLERATETQYF; cdr3_nt: .
clone_size: .; d_call: .; v_call: TRBV28; j_call: TRBJ2-1; cdr3_aa: CASTNYNEQFF; cdr3_nt: TGTGCCAGCACCAACTACAATGAGCAGTTCTTC
clone_size: .; d_call: TRBD1; v_call: TRBV10-3; j_call: TRBJ1-3; cdr3_aa: CATEDRGSGNTIYF; cdr3_nt: TGTGCCACCGAAGACAGGGGCTCTGGAAACACCATATATTTT
clone_size: .; d_call: .; v_call: TRBV6-5; j_call: TRBJ2-2; cdr3_aa: CASRQINTGELFF; cdr3_nt: TGTGCCAGCAGACAGATTAACACCGGGGAGCTGTTTTTT
clone_size: .; d_call: .; v_call: TRBV11-2; j_call: TRBJ2-5; cdr3_aa: CASSLIGGVETQYF; cdr3_nt: TGTGCCAGCAGCTTAATTGGGGGAGTAGAGACCCAGTACTTC
clone_size: .; d_call: .; v_call: TRBV5-6; j_call: TRBJ2-2; cdr3_aa: CASSLPQGNTGELFF; cdr3_nt: TGTGCCAGCAGCTTACCCCAGGGTAACACCGGGGAGCTGTTTTTT
clone_size: .; d_call: TRBD1; v_call: TRBV19; j_call: TRBJ2-1; cdr3_aa: CATGDRATYNEQFF; cdr3_nt: TGTGCCACCGGGGACAGGGCTACCTACAATGAGCAGTTCTTC
clone_size: once; d_call: TRBD1; v_call: TRBV6-5; j_call: TRBJ2-3; cdr3_aa: CASSPTGDLTDTQYF; cdr3_nt: TGTGCCAGCAGCCCGACAGGGGATCTTACAGATACGCAGTATTTT
clone_size: .; d_call: .; v_call: TRBV9; j_call: TRBJ2-1; cdr3_aa: CASSPMTVYNEQFF; cdr3_nt: TGTGCCAGCAGCCCAATGACTGTCTACAATGAGCAGTTCTTC
clone_size: .; d_call: .; v_call: TRBV7-2; j_call: TRBJ1-1; cdr3_aa: CASSLVGTQNTEAFF; cdr3_nt: TGTGCCAGCAGCTTAGTTGGGACACAGAACACTGAAGCTTTCTTT